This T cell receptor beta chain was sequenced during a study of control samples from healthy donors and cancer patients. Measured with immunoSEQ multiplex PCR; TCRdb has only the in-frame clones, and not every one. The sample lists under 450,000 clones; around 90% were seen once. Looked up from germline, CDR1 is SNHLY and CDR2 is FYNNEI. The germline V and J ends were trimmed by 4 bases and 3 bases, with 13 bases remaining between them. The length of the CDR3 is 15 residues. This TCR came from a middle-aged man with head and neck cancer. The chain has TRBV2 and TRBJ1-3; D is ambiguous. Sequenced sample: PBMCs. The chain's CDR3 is CASSVGGKFGNTIYF. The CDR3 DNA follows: TGTGCCAGCAGTGTCGGCGGAAAGTTTGGAAACACCATATATTTT.